The text below deals with one T cell receptor (beta chain). V was clipped by 0 bases and J by 1 base, with 10 bases between them. Germline lookup yields CDR1 SGHTA and CDR2 FQGNSA. This CDR3 region has 15 residues. This sample is drawn from a study of cytomegalovirus exposure and HLA in healthy donors. The PCR had 60 Vbeta and 13 Jbeta primers. Generated by immunoSEQ multiplex PCR, the TCRdb table keeps only in-frame clones and is missing some. Altogether about 180,000 clones are present, around 80% being singletons, with the ten largest covering around 5%. The sequence was collected from a man aged 18 to 29 in good health and CMV-seronegative. The chain carries TRBV7-2 and TRBJ2-7, with D possibly being TRBD2 (5 bases). Sequencing was done on a sample of PBMCs. The DNA of the CDR3 is TGTGCCAGCAGCTTAGCTATAGGACTGTCCTACGAGCAGTACTTC. Amino acids: CASSLAIGLSYEQYF.